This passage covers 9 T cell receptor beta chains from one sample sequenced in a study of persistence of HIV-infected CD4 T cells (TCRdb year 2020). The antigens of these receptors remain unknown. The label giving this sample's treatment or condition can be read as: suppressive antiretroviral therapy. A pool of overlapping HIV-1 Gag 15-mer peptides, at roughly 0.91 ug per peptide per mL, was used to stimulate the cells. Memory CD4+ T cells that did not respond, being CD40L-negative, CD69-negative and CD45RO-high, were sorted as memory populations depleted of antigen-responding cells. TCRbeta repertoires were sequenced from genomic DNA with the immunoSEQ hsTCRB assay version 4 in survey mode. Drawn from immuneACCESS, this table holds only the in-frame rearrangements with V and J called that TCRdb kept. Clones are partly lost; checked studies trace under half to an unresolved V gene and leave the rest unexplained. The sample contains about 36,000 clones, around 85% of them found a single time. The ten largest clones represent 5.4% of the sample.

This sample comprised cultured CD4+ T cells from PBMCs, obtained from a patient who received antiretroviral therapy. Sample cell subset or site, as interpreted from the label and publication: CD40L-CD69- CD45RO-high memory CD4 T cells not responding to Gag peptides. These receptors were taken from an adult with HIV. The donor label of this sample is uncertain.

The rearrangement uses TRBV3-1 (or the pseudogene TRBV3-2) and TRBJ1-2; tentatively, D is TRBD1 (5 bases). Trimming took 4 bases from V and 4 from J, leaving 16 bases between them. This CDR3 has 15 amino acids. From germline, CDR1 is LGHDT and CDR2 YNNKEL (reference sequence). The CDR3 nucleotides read TGTGCCAGCAGCCCCCTGCTGGGGGTTAGCTATGGCTACACCTTC. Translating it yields CASSPLLGVSYGYTF.

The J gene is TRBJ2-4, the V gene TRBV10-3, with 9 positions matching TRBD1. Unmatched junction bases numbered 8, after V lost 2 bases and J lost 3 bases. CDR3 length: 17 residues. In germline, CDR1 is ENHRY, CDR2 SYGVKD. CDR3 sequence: CAISEVVLTGGKNIQYF. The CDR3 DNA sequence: TGTGCCATCAGTGAGGTCGTCTTGACAGGGGGCAAAAACATTCAGTACTTC.

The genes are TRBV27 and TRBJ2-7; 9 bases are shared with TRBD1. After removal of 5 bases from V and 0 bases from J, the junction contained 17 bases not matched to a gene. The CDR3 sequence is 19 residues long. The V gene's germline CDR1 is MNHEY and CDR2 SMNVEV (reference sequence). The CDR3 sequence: CASSPGGQGRIESSYEQYF. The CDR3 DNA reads TGTGCCAGCAGTCCGGGGGGACAGGGCCGAATTGAGAGCTCCTACGAGCAGTACTTC.

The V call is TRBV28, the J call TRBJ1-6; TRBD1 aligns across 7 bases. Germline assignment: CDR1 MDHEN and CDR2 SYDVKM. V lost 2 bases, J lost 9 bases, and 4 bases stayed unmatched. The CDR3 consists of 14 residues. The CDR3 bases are TGTGCCAGCAGTTTAAGACAGGGACCTTCACCCCTCCACTTT. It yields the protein CASSLRQGPSPLHF. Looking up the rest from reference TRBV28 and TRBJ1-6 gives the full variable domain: DVKVTQSSRYLVKRTGEKVFLECVQDMDHENMFWYRQDPGLGLRLIYFSYDVKMKEKGDIPEGYSVSREKKERFSLILESASTNQTSMYLCASSLRQGPSPLHFGNGTRLTVT.

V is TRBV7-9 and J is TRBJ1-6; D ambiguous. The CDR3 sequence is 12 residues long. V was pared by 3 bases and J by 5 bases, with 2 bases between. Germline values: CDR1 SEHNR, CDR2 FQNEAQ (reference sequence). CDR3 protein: CASSFNNSPLHF. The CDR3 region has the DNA TGTGCCAGCAGCTTTAATAATTCACCCCTCCACTTT.

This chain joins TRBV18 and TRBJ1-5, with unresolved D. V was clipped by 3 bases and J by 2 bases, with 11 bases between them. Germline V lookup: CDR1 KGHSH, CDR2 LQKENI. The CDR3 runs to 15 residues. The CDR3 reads CASSPGGIRNQPQHF. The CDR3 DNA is TGTGCCAGCTCACCGGGAGGGATACGCAATCAGCCCCAGCATTTT.

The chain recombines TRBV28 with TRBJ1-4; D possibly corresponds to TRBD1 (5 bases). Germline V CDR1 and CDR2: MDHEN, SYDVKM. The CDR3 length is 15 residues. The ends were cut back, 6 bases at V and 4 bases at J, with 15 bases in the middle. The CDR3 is CASSGPGRDNEKLFF. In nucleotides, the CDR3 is TGTGCCAGCAGCGGTCCGGGACGAGATAATGAAAAACTGTTTTTT. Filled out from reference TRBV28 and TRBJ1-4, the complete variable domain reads DVKVTQSSRYLVKRTGEKVFLECVQDMDHENMFWYRQDPGLGLRLIYFSYDVKMKEKGDIPEGYSVSREKKERFSLILESASTNQTSMYLCASSGPGRDNEKLFFGSGTQLSVL.

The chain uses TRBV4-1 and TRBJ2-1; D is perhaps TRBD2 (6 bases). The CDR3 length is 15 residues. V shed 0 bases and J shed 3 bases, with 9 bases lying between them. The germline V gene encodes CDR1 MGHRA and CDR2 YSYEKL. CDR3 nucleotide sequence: TGCGCCAGCAGCCAAGAGCGCGGGGTCTACAATGAGCAGTTCTTC. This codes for CASSQERGVYNEQFF.

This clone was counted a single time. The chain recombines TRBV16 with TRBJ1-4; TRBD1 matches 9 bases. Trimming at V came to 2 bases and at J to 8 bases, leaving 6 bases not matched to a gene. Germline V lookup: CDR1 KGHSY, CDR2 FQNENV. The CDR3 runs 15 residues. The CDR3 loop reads CASSQLGTGREKLFF. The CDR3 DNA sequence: TGTGCCAGCAGCCAACTGGGGACAGGGCGAGAAAAACTGTTTTTT.